This passage covers 22 T cell receptor beta chains from one sample sequenced in a study of blood T cell repertoires in COVID-19. Sequenced by immunoSEQ multiplex PCR; TCRdb stores in-frame clones only, minus some. The sample lists approximately 250,000 clones, about 91% occurring once. Material: PBMCs or T cells enriched from blood (not recorded which). These receptors were obtained from a woman aged 40 to 50 with acute COVID-19.

This chain uses TRBV6-5 with TRBJ1-2, with 8 positions matching TRBD1. The CDR3 runs to 13 residues. Unmatched junction bases numbered 8, after V lost 8 bases and J lost 6 bases. CDR1 and CDR2 (germline): MNHEY, SVGAGI. CDR3 in DNA: TGTGCCAGCTCTCGGACAGGGAGGAATGGCTACACCTTC. Translating gives CASSRTGRNGYTF.

On this clone itself: The junction differs from germline at one of its ends, possibly a read error. The chain couples TRBV6-5 to TRBJ1-5; D is unresolved. This CDR3 spans 14 amino acids. CDR1 is MNHEY and CDR2 is SVGAGI in the germline V gene. This chain's CDR3 is CASSYSGSYQPQHF. The CDR3 nucleotides read TGTGCCAGCAGTTACTCGGGTAGCTATCAGCCCCAGCATTTT.

The chain employs TRBV19 and TRBJ1-5, with 7 bases aligning to TRBD1. Germline V CDR1 and CDR2: LNHDA, SQIVND (reference sequence). The CDR3 spans 15 residues. J gave up 11 bases and V 9 bases, and 19 bases lay outside the gene matches. In DNA, the CDR3 is TGTGCCAGCCGTTTTGGCAGGGGGAGCCCCACGACCCAGCATTTT. Its protein is CASRFGRGSPTTQHF.

This clone has a single count. The chain is built from TRBV18 and TRBJ2-7, with D perhaps TRBD2 (6 bases). This CDR3 is 12 amino acids long. Germline CDR1 is KGHSH and CDR2 is LQKENI. Trimming removed 6 bases from V and 0 bases from J, with 6 bases in between. CDR3 sequence: CASSRDSYEQYV. CDR3 coding DNA: TGTGCCAGCTCGCGGGACTCCTACGAGCAGTACGTC.

CDR3 DNA: TGTGCCAGCAGACAACAGGGGGCGGGGACAACTAATGAAAAACTGTTTTTT. Its protein product is CASRQQGAGTTNEKLFF. The rearrangement uses TRBV27 and TRBJ1-4; TRBD1 aligns across 9 bases. Germline V gives CDR1 MNHEY, CDR2 SMNVEV (reference sequence). V shed 6 bases, J shed 0 bases, and the junction held 8 bases outside the gene matches. This CDR3 spans 17 amino acids. Together with reference TRBV27 and TRBJ1-4, the CDR3 gives the full variable domain: EAQVTQNPRYLITVTGKKLTVTCSQNMNHEYMSWYRQDPGLGLRQIYYSMNVEVTDKGDVPEGYKVSRKEKRNFPLILESPSPNQTSLYFCASRQQGAGTTNEKLFFGSGTQLSVL.

The V gene is TRBV25-1, the J gene TRBJ2-1; D may be TRBD2 (6 bases). CDR1 MGHDK and CDR2 SYGVNS come from the germline V gene. This CDR3 contains 11 residues. V lost 1 base and J lost 13, with 8 bases in between. The CDR3 reads CASSEWGEQFF. The DNA of the CDR3 is TGTGCCAGCAGTGAATGGGGGGAACAGTTCTTC.

This clone was counted once. The genes are TRBV7-2 and TRBJ2-5; D possibly corresponds to TRBD2 (6 bases). Trimming shortened V by 5 bases and J by 3 bases, and 16 bases separated the two germline ends. This CDR3 spans 15 amino acids. Germline V CDR1 and CDR2: SGHTA, FQGNSA. The CDR3: CASSPHGRGKETQYF. The CDR3 nucleotides read TGTGCCAGCAGCCCCCACGGGCGGGGTAAAGAGACCCAGTACTTC.

V is TRBV12-3 or TRBV12-4 and J is TRBJ2-1; D remains ambiguous. The CDR3 runs 13 residues. V was cut by 2 bases and J by 6 bases, with 8 bases left in between. CDR3 sequence reads: CASSLFPVNEQFF. The CDR3 nucleotides read TGTGCCAGCAGTTTATTCCCGGTCAATGAGCAGTTCTTC.

V is TRBV7-9 and J is TRBJ1-2; weak D call: TRBD1 (5 bases). Trimming stripped 5 bases from V and 0 bases from J, with 10 bases between. This CDR3 spans 14 amino acids. In germline, CDR1 is SEHNR, CDR2 FQNEAQ (reference sequence). The CDR3 loop reads CASSPPGSNYGYTF. The CDR3 DNA is TGTGCCAGCAGCCCACCAGGGTCTAACTATGGCTACACCTTC.

The rearrangement uses TRBV6-5 and TRBJ2-3; 8 nucleotides agree with TRBD2. This CDR3 has 14 amino acids. Germline V gene sequence: CDR1 MNHEY, CDR2 SVGAGI. V gave up 6 bases and J gave up 0 bases; unmatched junction bases: 2. CDR3 nucleotide sequence: TGTGCCAGCAGGGGACTAGTGAGCACAGATACGCAGTATTTT. Protein product: CASRGLVSTDTQYF.

As concerns this clone: One end of the junction is discordant with germline, which a read error may explain. This chain joins TRBV12-3 or TRBV12-4 and TRBJ2-1; 7 bases line up with TRBD2. The CDR3 covers 12 residues. CDR3 bases: TGTGCCAGCAGTTCAACCGGGACTATACCAGTCTTC. This codes for CASSSTGTIPVF.

The CDR3 protein is CASSYDRVEYGYTF. CDR3 bases: TGTGCCAGCAGTTACGACAGGGTCGAGTACGGCTACACCTTC. The J gene is TRBJ1-2, the V gene TRBV6-5; 7 bases map to TRBD1. The CDR3 has 14 residues. The J segment lost 8 bases and the V segment lost 2 bases, leaving 8 bases of the junction unmatched. Germline CDR1 and CDR2: MNHEY and SVGAGI.

This chain connects TRBV7-9 to TRBJ1-3, with unresolved D. The germline CDR1 and CDR2 sequences are SEHNR and FQNEAQ (reference sequence). The CDR3 has 14 residues. Trimming took 5 bases from V and 3 from J, leaving 11 bases between them. Here the CDR3 reads CASSPRAGGNTIYF. CDR3 sequence (DNA): TGTGCCAGCAGCCCACGGGCGGGTGGAAACACCATATATTTT.

The rearrangement uses TRBV19 and TRBJ1-2; 12 positions agree with TRBD1. V lost 6 bases to trimming and J lost 7 bases; unmatched junction nucleotides: 18. This CDR3 contains 18 residues. Germline V lookup: CDR1 LNHDA, CDR2 SQIVND (reference sequence). As DNA, the CDR3 is TGTGCCAGTAGGTTCCGGGACAGGGGGCTTTCATTAGACCGTGGCTACACCTTC. Translated: CASRFRDRGLSLDRGYTF.

This chain uses TRBV5-1 with TRBJ2-5; no clear D. V was clipped by 0 bases and J by 2 bases, with 11 bases between them. The CDR3 length is 15 residues. The V gene's germline CDR1 is SGHRS and CDR2 YFSETQ. CDR3 region: CASSLGLQRQETQYF. DNA for the CDR3: TGCGCCAGCAGCTTGGGCCTACAGAGACAAGAGACCCAGTACTTC.

The chain has TRBV18 and TRBJ1-6; no reliable D call. The CDR3 spans 13 residues. Per germline, CDR1 KGHSH and CDR2 LQKENI. V was trimmed by 3 bases and J by 10 bases, leaving 10 bases between them. The CDR3 nucleotides are TGTGCCAGCTCACCCTCAGAGGGCTCACCCCTCCACTTT. This codes for CASSPSEGSPLHF.

V gene TRBV9 combines with J gene TRBJ2-7, with a weak D call TRBD1 (5 bases). Germline V lookup: CDR1 SGDLS, CDR2 YYNGEE. The CDR3 covers 17 residues. V shed 3 bases and J shed 0 bases, with 19 bases lying between them. For the CDR3, the DNA is TGTGCCAGCAGCGGAGGTGATGTAGGGGTTAGCTCCTACGAGCAGTACTTC. Translating gives CASSGGDVGVSSYEQYF. The full variable domain, completed using reference TRBV9 and TRBJ2-7, is DSGVTQTPKHLITATGQRVTLRCSPRSGDLSVYWYQQSLDQGLQFLIQYYNGEERAKGNILERFSAQQFPDLHSELNLSSLELGDSALYFCASSGGDVGVSSYEQYFGPGTRLTVT.

The genes are TRBV6-5 and TRBJ1-1, with TRBD1 identical over 10 bases. The J segment lost 4 bases and the V segment lost 0 bases, leaving 5 bases of the junction unmatched. CDR1 and CDR2 from the germline V gene are MNHEY and SVGAGI. The CDR3 sequence is 16 residues long. CDR3 residues: CASSYSTGGFPTEAFF. The CDR3, as DNA: TGTGCCAGCAGTTACTCGACAGGGGGCTTCCCCACTGAAGCTTTCTTT.

Note on this clone: Other DNA sequences in this specimen translate into the identical CDR3. This chain uses TRBV18 with TRBJ1-5; 8 nucleotides align to TRBD1. The germline V gene encodes CDR1 KGHSH and CDR2 LQKENI. Trimming removed 2 bases from V and 6 bases from J; junction bases left unmatched: 3. CDR3 length equals 14 residues. This CDR3 is CASSPGQGGQPQHF. In DNA form, the CDR3 reads TGTGCCAGCTCACCAGGACAGGGAGGTCAGCCCCAGCATTTT. Using reference TRBV18 and TRBJ1-5 for the parts outside the CDR3, the full variable domain is NAGVMQNPRHLVRRRGQEARLRCSPMKGHSHVYWYRQLPEEGLKFMVYLQKENIIDESGMPKERFSAEFPKEGPSILRIQQVVRGDSAAYFCASSPGQGGQPQHFGDGTRLSIL.

This clone showed up just once. The chain employs TRBV5-6 and TRBJ1-2, with 7 positions matching TRBD1. After removal of 4 bases from V and 1 base from J, the junction contained 4 bases not matched to a gene. CDR3 length: 14 amino acids. CDR1 and CDR2 from the germline V gene are SGHDT and YYEEEE. The CDR3 loop reads CASSPGQLNYGYTF. The CDR3 DNA follows: TGTGCCAGCAGCCCGGGACAGCTTAACTATGGCTACACCTTC.

The rearrangement uses TRBV5-1 and TRBJ1-4; 9 bases align to TRBD1. V shed 4 bases and J 3 bases; nucleotides not matched to a gene: 10. This CDR3 has 17 amino acids. Germline V lookup: CDR1 SGHRS, CDR2 YFSETQ. The CDR3 coding sequence is TGCGCCAGCAGCGGAATTACAGGGGGCTGGGCTAATGAAAAACTGTTTTTT. Protein: CASSGITGGWANEKLFF.

This chain uses TRBV11-3 with TRBJ1-1; 7 bases match TRBD1. V lost 5 bases, J lost 1 base, and 10 bases stayed unmatched. The germline V gene has CDR1 SGHNT and CDR2 YENEEA. The CDR3 is 16 residues long. The CDR3 region is CASSRGTANPNTEAFF. CDR3 nucleotides: TGTGCCAGCAGCAGAGGGACAGCGAATCCGAACACTGAAGCTTTCTTT.